This T cell receptor (beta chain) was retrieved from a study of T cells after somatic rescue of genetic block (dated by TCRdb to about 2020). About the study as a whole: The study assessed how robust, over the long term, a T-cell system was when the system had developed through somatic rescue of a genetic block in T-cell development.

Libraries came from the immunoSEQ multiplex PCR assay. What TCRdb holds here is the immuneACCESS table cut down to in-frame rearrangements. Part of the clones is not present; checked against another copy, under half of the missing clones reflect an unresolved V gene, and the others are unexplained. This sample comprises 14,000 to 15,000 clones, 72% of them detected only once. The ten largest clones take up 14% of the sample. The count of this clone is one. Its target antigen remains unknown. Per-nucleotide qualities are absent, and no much larger clonotype sits a single base away. CDR1 and CDR2 were assigned from the germline V gene as SGHDT and YYEEEE. CDR3 length: 13 amino acids, cysteine to phenylalanine. CDR3 DNA only is kept here, 39 bases in frame from base 1. Compared with germline, V lacks 3 bases and J lacks 4 bases; bases without a gene match: 1.

The chain couples TRBV5-6 to TRBJ2-5, with 9 bases matching TRBD2. The material sequenced was peripheral blood mononuclear cells (PBMCs). The receptor was derived from a boy younger than 18. The DNA is TGTGCCAGCAGCTGGACTAGCGCAGAGACCCAGTACTTC. The resulting protein is CASSWTSAETQYF. With the portions outside the CDR3 filled from the reference TRBV5-6 and TRBJ2-5 genes, the complete variable region becomes DAGVTQSPTHLIKTRGQQVTLRCSPKSGHDTVSWYQQALGQGPQFIFQYYEEEERQRGNFPDRFSGHQFPNYSSELNVNALLLGDSALYLCASSWTSAETQYFGPGTRLLVL.